This T cell receptor beta chain is drawn from a study of vaccination and CD4 T cells after COVID-19. Study at large: Convalescent patients gave post-COVID blood a median roughly 96 days post-diagnosis, range 35 to 161. Post-vaccine specimens were obtained a median roughly 70 days after dose two (range 14 to 241). Regarding the study as a whole: Looking at convalescent patients, a median around 83% of reactive clones were present only post-vaccination.

This CDR3 comprises 15 residues. Germline V gene lookup returns CDR1 SGHDN and CDR2 FVKESK. Trimming cost V 3 bases and J 4 bases; bases outside gene matches: 3. Worth noting for this clonotype: Its antigen is as yet unknown.

Treatment: approximately 11-day PBMC culture with coronavirus spike peptide pools or control peptides (ViraFEST assay). Cultured CD4+ T-cell DNA underwent Oncomine TCR Beta short-read sequencing. TCRdb re-called the PCR reads with MiXCR, one entry per CDR3 protein. The repertoire holds around 14,000 distinct CDR3 sequences, with roughly 51% as singletons. The sequenced sample consisted of CD4+ T cells from blood, cultured in vitro. The clonotype originates from a human donor who had recovered from COVID-19. The chain combines TRBV14 with TRBJ1-5, with TRBD1 identical over 10 bases. The CDR3 here is CASSQGQGWNQPQHF. In nucleotides, the CDR3 is TGTGCCAGCAGCCAGGGACAGGGGTGGAATCAGCCCCAGCATTTT.